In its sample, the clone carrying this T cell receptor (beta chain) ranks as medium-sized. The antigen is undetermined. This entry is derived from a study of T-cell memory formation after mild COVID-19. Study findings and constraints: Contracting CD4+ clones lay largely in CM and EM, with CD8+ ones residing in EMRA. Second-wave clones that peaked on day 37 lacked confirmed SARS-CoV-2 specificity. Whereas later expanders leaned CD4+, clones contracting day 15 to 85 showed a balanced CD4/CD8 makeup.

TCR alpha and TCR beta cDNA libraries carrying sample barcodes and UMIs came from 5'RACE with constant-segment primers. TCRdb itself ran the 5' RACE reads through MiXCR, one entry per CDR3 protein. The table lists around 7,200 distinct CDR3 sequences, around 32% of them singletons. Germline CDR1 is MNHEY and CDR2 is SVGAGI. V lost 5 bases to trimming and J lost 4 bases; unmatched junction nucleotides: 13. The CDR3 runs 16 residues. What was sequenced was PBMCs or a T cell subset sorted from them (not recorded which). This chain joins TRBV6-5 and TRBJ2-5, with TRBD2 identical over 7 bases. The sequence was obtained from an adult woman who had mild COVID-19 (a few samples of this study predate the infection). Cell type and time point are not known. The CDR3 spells CASSPLSWEGRETQYF. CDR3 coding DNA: TGTGCCAGCAGTCCCCTATCGTGGGAGGGTAGAGAGACCCAGTACTTC.